The clone carrying this T cell receptor beta chain has more than one count but fewer than ten. This record belongs to a study of blood T cell repertoires in COVID-19. Across the whole study: T cells, B-cell-depleted T cells, or PBMCs provided the cDNA or gDNA that served as material.

The participants were between roughly 18 and 100 years old and came from some 23 US areas. Clinical history as reported by participants underpinned cohort assignment. Original data processing: Quantification of nucleated cells was approximated via reference gene primer amplification. TCRdb's table, derived via immunoSEQ multiplex PCR, lists solely in-frame clones and lacks some. V and J calls and clone size are those listed in that table; D and trimming were worked out from the DNA. Among approximately 300,000 clones listed, 89% were seen once. J gave up 4 bases and V 4 bases, and 4 bases lay outside the gene matches. Germline values: CDR1 MNHEY, CDR2 SVGAGI. The CDR3 length is 15 residues.

The TCR comes from a woman under 40 who had recovered from COVID-19. The chain carries TRBV6-5 and TRBJ2-1; 10 bases are a match to TRBD2. The sequenced material came from PBMCs or T cells enriched from blood (not recorded which). In nucleotides, the CDR3 is TGTGCCAGCAGTTTACTAGCGGGACCGTACAATGAGCAGTTCTTC. This translates into CASSLLAGPYNEQFF.